Included here is one TCR beta chain sequence, with context. In its sample, this clone was seen many times. What this receptor recognizes is not known. Base qualities are not recorded, but no much larger clone differs from it by a single base. This sample stems from a study of metastatic and nonmetastatic thyroid tumors (dated by TCRdb to 2020 to 2021). Some background on the complete study: For patients with malignant and with benign thyroid disease, the researchers compared repertoires between peripheral blood samples and tumor or nodule tissue samples.

The CDR3 spans 15 residues, from the cysteine through the phenylalanine. Just the 45-base CDR3 DNA is kept, in frame starting at base 1. The germline V gene (reference sequence) yields DFQATT for CDR1 and SNEGSKA for CDR2. Germline trimming amounts to 6 bases on V and 6 bases on J, with 8 as the count of junction bases outside the gene matches. The receptor library was made with PCR. The reads were generated on an Illumina HiSeq 4000. High-throughput sequencing was used to profile the TCR beta-chain CDR3 region of each patient. The original pipeline was this. Drawing on CDR3 differences between clinicopathological groups, the researchers built a classifier meant to tell apart patients with distant-metastatic papillary thyroid cancer. The Shannon index was used to assess repertoire diversity, and the Morisita-Horn index was used to assess tumor-blood repertoire similarity. Starting from the raw public reads, TCRdb applied fastp trimming at Q25, assembled clones with MiXCR and retained in-frame beta chains. Here the V and J calls rest on TCRdb's processing, not on the authors' analysis. A total of around 12,000 clones appear in this sample, around 10% of them only once. Around a third of the sample belongs to the ten largest clones.

No treatment had been received by any patient before thyroid surgery. The study retrospectively analysed patient clinical samples collected from the early 2010s to the late 2010s using T-cell receptor beta sequencing. Study-wide conclusions, independent of this receptor: In both blood and tumor samples, malignant tumors were reported to have significantly higher TCR beta diversity than benign nodules.

The chain is encoded by TRBV20-1 joined to TRBJ2-1, and 13 junctional nucleotides match TRBD2. The receptor's source is a female donor with papillary thyroid cancer or a benign thyroid nodule (not recorded which). Some clones in this sample may be carry-over from other donors' samples. The sequenced sample was blood. The CDR3: CSAQTGLAGSNEQFF. The DNA sequence is as follows: TGCAGTGCCCAAACGGGACTAGCGGGGAGCAATGAGCAGTTCTTC.